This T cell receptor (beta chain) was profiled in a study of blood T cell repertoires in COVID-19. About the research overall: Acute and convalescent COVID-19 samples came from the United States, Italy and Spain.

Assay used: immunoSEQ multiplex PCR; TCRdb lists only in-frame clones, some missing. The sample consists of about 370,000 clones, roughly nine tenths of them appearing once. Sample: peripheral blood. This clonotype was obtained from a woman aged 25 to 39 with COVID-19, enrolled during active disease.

CDR3 sequence reads: CASYPGQENTEAFF. The CDR3 bases are TGTGCCAGCTACCCGGGACAGGAAAACACTGAAGCTTTCTTT. The chain links TRBV28 to TRBJ1-1; 8 nucleotides align to TRBD1. Germline lookup yields CDR1 MDHEN and CDR2 SYDVKM. The CDR3 loop spans 14 amino acids. J lost 2 bases, V lost 8 bases, and 7 bases had no gene match.